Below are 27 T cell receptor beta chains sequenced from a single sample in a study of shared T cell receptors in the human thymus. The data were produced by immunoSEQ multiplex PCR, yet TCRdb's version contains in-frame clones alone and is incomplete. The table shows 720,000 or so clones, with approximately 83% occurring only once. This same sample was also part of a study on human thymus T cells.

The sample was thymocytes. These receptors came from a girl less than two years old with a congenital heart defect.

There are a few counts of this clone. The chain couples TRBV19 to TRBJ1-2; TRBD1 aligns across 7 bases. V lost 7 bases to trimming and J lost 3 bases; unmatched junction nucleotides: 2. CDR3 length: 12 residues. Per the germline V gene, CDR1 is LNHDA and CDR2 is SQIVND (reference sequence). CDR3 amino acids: CASTGTDYGYTF. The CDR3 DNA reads TGTGCCAGTACGGGGACAGACTATGGCTACACCTTC.

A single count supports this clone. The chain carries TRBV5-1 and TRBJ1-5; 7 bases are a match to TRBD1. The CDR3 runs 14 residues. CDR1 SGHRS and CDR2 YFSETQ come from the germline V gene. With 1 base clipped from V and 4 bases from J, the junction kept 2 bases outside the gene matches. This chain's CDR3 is CASSLTRGNQPQHF. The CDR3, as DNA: TGCGCCAGCAGCTTGACCAGGGGGAATCAGCCCCAGCATTTT.

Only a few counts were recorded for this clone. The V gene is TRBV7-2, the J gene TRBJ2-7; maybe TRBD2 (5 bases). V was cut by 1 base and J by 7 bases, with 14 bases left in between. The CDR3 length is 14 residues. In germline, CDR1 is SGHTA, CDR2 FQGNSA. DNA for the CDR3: TGTGCCAGCAGCTTAGTTGACGGTTGGGAGGAGCAGTACTTC. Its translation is CASSLVDGWEEQYF.

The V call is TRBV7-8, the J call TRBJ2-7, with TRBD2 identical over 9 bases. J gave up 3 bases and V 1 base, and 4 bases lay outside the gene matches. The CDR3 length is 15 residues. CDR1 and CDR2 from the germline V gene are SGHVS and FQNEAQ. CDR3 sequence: CASSLGLAESYEQYF. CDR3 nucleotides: TGTGCCAGCAGCTTAGGACTAGCGGAGAGCTACGAGCAGTACTTC.

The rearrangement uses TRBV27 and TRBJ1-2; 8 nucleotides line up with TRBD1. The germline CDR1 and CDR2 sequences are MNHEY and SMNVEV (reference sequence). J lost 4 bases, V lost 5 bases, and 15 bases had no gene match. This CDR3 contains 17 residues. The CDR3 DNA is TGTGCCAGCAGTCCCCGACGACAGGGGAACTTCTCCTATGGCTACACCTTC. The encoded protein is CASSPRRQGNFSYGYTF.

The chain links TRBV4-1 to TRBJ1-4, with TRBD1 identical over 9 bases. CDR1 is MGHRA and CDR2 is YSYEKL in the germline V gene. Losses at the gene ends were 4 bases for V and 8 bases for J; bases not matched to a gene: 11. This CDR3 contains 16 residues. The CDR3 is CASSPSPTGGEEKLFF. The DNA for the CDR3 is TGCGCCAGCAGCCCTTCACCGACAGGGGGAGAGGAAAAACTGTTTTTT.

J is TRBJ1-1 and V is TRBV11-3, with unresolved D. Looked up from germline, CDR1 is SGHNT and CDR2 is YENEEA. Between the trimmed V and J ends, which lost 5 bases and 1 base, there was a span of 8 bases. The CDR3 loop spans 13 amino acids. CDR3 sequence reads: CASSLTRNTEAFF. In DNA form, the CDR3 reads TGTGCCAGCAGCCTCACACGGAACACTGAAGCTTTCTTT. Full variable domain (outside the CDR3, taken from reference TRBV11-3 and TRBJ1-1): EAGVVQSPRYKIIEKKQPVAFWCNPISGHNTLYWYLQNLGQGPELLIRYENEEAVDDSQLPKDRFSAERLKGVDSTLKIQPAELGDSAVYLCASSLTRNTEAFFGQGTRLTVV.

The CDR3 DNA reads as TGTGCCAGTAGTACGTCTAGCGAACAGCCAAGAAAGCTGGAGTACGAGCAGTACTTC. This gives the protein CASSTSSEQPRKLEYEQYF. The chain combines TRBV19 with TRBJ2-7, with D tentatively TRBD2 (6 bases). CDR3 length: 19 residues. Germline assignment: CDR1 LNHDA and CDR2 SQIVND (reference sequence). The germline V and J ends were trimmed by 4 bases and 4 bases, with 29 bases remaining between them.

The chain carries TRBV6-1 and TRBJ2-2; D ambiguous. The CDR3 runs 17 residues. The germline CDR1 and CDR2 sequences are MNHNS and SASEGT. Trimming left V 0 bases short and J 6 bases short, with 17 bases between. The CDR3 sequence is CASSEAVVGRLAGELFF. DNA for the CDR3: TGTGCCAGCAGTGAAGCGGTGGTTGGCAGGTTGGCCGGGGAGCTGTTTTTT.

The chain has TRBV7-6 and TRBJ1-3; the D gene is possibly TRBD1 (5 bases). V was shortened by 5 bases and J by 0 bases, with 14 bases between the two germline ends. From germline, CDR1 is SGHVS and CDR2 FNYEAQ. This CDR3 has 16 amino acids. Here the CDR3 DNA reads TGTGCCAGCAGCGCCGCAGGGCAGAGCTCTGGAAACACCATATATTTT. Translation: CASSAAGQSSGNTIYF.

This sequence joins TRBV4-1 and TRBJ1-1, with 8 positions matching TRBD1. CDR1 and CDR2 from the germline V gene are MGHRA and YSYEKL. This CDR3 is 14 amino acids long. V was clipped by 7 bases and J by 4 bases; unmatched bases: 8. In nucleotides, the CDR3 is TGCGCCAGCACTCAGGGGGCGGGAGCCACTGAAGCTTTCTTT. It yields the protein CASTQGAGATEAFF.

The CDR3 DNA follows: TGTGCCAGCAGTTATGGCCCCCGAGGGAACACTGAAGCTTTCTTT. It codes for CASSYGPRGNTEAFF. This chain joins TRBV6-5 and TRBJ1-1; D is unclear. This CDR3 has 15 amino acids. Germline CDR1 and CDR2: MNHEY and SVGAGI. The ends were cut back, 3 bases at V and 1 base at J, with 12 bases in the middle.

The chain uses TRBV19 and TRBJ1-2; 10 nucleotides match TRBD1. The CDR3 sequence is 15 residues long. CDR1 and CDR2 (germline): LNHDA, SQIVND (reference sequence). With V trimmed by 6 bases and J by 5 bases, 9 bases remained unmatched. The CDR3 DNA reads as TGTGCCAGTAGAGAACTCCGGGACAGGGGTTATGGCTACACCTTC. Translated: CASRELRDRGYGYTF.

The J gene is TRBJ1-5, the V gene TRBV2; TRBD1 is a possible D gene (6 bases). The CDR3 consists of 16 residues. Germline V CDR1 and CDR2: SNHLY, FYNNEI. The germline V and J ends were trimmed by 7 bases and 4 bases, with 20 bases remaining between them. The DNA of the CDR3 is TGTGCCAGCAAGGGGGGGACACCGGGACCGAATCAGCCCCAGCATTTT. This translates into CASKGGTPGPNQPQHF.

CDR3 coding DNA: TGTGCCAGCCAAGGACAGTTCGGGTCTGAAGCTTTCTTT. Translated, it gives CASQGQFGSEAFF. The rearrangement links TRBV9 to TRBJ1-1, with D tentatively TRBD1 (6 bases). The CDR3 length is 13 residues. V lost 7 bases and J 6 bases, leaving 16 bases between the germline ends. Per germline, CDR1 SGDLS and CDR2 YYNGEE.

CDR3 nucleotide sequence: TGTGCCAGCAGCCCGAGGGACAGTTCTAGCACAGATACGCAGTATTTT. Translating it yields CASSPRDSSSTDTQYF. The chain combines TRBV7-3 with TRBJ2-3; 7 bases match TRBD1. Germline assignment: CDR1 SGHTA and CDR2 FQGTGA. This CDR3 region has 16 residues. J lost 0 bases, V lost 5 bases, and 8 bases had no gene match.

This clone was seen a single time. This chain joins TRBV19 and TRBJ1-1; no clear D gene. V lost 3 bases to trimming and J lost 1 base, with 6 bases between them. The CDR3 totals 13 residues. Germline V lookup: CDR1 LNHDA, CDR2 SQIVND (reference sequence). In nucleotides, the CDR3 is TGTGCCAGTAGTATTAGTAGGAACACTGAAGCTTTCTTT. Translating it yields CASSISRNTEAFF.

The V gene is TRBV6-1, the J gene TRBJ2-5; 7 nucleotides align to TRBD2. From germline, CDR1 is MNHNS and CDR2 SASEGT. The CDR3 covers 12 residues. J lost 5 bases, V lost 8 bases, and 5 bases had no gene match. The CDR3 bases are TGTGCCAGCGGCCTAGCGGCGGAGACCCAGTACTTC. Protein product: CASGLAAETQYF.

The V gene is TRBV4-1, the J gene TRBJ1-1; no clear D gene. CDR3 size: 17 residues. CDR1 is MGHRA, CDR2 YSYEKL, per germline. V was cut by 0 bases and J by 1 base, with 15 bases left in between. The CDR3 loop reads CASSQDLSGRENTEAFF. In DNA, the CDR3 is TGCGCCAGCAGCCAAGATCTTAGCGGCAGAGAGAACACTGAAGCTTTCTTT.

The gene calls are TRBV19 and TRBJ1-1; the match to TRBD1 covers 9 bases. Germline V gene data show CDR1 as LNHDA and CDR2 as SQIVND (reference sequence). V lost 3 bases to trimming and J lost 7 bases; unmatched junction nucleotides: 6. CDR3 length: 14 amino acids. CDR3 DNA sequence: TGTGCCAGTAGTATGGGGGACAGGGAGGGTGAAGCTTTCTTT. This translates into CASSMGDREGEAFF.

The CDR3 loop reads CASSVATGGDYEQYF. The CDR3 nucleotides are TGTGCCAGCAGCGTAGCTACGGGGGGGGACTACGAGCAGTACTTC. This rearrangement joins TRBV9 to TRBJ2-7; 8 positions agree with TRBD2. CDR1 and CDR2 (germline): SGDLS, YYNGEE. The CDR3 contains 15 residues. The J segment lost 3 bases and the V segment lost 0 bases, leaving 5 bases of the junction unmatched.

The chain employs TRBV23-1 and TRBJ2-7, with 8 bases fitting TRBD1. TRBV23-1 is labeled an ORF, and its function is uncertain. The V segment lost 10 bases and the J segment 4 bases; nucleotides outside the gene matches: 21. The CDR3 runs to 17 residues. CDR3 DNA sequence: TGCGCCACCCCGCTTGACCGGGACAGGCTAAAAGAATACGAGCAGTACTTC. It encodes CATPLDRDRLKEYEQYF.

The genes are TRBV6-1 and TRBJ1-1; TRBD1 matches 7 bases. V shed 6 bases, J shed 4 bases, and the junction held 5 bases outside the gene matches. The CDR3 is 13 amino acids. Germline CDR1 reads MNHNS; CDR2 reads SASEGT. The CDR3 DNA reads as TGTGCCAGCAGAGACAGGGAACCCACTGAAGCTTTCTTT. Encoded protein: CASRDREPTEAFF.

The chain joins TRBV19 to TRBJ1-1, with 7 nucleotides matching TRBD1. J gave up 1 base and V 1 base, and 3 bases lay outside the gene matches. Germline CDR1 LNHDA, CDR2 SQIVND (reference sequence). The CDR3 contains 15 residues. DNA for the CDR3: TGTGCCAGTAGTATAGGGGACAGTCAGAACACTGAAGCTTTCTTT. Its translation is CASSIGDSQNTEAFF.

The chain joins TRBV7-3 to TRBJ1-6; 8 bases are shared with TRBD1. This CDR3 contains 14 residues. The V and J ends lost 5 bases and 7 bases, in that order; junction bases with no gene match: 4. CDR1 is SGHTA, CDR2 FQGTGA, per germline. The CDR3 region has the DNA TGTGCCAGCAGCGTCAGGGGGCCGAATTCACCCCTCCACTTT. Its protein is CASSVRGPNSPLHF.

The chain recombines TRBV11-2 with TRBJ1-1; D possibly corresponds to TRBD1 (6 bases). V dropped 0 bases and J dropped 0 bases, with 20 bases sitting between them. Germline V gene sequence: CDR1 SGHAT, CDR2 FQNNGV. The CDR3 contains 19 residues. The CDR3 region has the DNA TGTGCCAGCAGCTTAGAAATACCCTATGTACAGGGTTTGAACACTGAAGCTTTCTTT. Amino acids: CASSLEIPYVQGLNTEAFF.

The CDR3 loop is CASSPASGGARETQYF. CDR3 in DNA: TGTGCCAGCAGCCCCGCCAGCGGGGGGGCCCGGGAGACCCAGTACTTC. V is TRBV5-6 and J is TRBJ2-5, with 10 bases matching TRBD2. The CDR3 consists of 16 residues. Germline lookup yields CDR1 SGHDT and CDR2 YYEEEE. Trimming took 4 bases from V and 5 from J; bases not matched to a gene: 11.